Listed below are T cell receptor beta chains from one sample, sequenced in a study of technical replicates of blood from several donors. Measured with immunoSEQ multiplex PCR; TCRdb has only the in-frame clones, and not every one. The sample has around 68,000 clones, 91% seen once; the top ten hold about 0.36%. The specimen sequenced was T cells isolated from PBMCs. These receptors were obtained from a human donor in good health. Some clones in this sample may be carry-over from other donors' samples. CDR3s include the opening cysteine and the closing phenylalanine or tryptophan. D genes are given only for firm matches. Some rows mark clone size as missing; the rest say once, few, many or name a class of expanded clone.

DNA: TGTGCCAGCAGTAGGACAGGGGGACTCAATCAGCCCCAGCATTTT
CDR3: CASSRTGGLNQPQHF
J: TRBJ1-5
V: TRBV6-5
size: once
D: TRBD1

DNA: TGCGCCAGCAGCCAAGATCAGACCCGGGGTGACACTGAAGCTTTCTTT
CDR3: CASSQDQTRGDTEAFF
J: TRBJ1-1
V: TRBV4-1
size: few
D: .

DNA: TGTGCCAGCGGGGGACTAGCGGGCCCCGCAGATACGCAGTATTTT
CDR3: CASGGLAGPADTQYF
J: TRBJ2-3
V: TRBV2
size: .
D: TRBD2

DNA: TGTGCCATCAGTCCTGCCTACGAGCAGTACTTC
CDR3: CAISPAYEQYF
J: TRBJ2-7
V: TRBV10-3
size: .
D: .

DNA: TGTGCCAGCAAACAGGTTAGCAATCAGCCCCAGCATTTT
CDR3: CASKQVSNQPQHF
J: TRBJ1-5
V: TRBV6-1
size: .
D: .

DNA: TGCGCCAGCAGCCGATTGACTAGCGGGGAGTACAATGAGCAGTTCTTC
CDR3: CASSRLTSGEYNEQFF
J: TRBJ2-1
V: TRBV5-1
size: .
D: TRBD2

DNA: TGTGCCAGCAGTGGCACTAGCGGGAGTCTTATCCTCTCCTACGAGCAGTACTTC
CDR3: CASSGTSGSLILSYEQYF
J: TRBJ2-7
V: TRBV27
size: .
D: TRBD2

DNA: TGTGCCAGTAGTATCGGGGGGCCATATATTCCTACCGAGCAGTACTTC
CDR3: CASSIGGPYIPTEQYF
J: TRBJ2-7
V: TRBV19
size: .
D: .

DNA: TGTGCCAGCAGCTCTATTAGGGGCGGTAGGAATGAGCAGTTCTTC
CDR3: CASSSIRGGRNEQFF
J: TRBJ2-1
V: TRBV7-9
size: .
D: .

DNA: TGTGCCAGCAGCGTCCTGCCGGGACAGGCACATCATTTATACTTC
CDR3: CASSVLPGQAHHLYF
J: TRBJ2-7
V: TRBV9
size: .
D: TRBD1

DNA: TGTGCCTGGCGACAGGCTAGCACCGGGGAGCTGTTTTTT
CDR3: CAWRQASTGELFF
J: TRBJ2-2
V: TRBV30
size: .
D: .

DNA: TGTGCCAGCAGTTACCTTTGGGGACAGGGGAGCTACGAGCAGTACTTC
CDR3: CASSYLWGQGSYEQYF
J: TRBJ2-7
V: TRBV28
size: .
D: TRBD1

DNA: TGTGCCTGGACTGTAAGAGGGGGCGCCTCTGAAGCTTTCTTT
CDR3: CAWTVRGGASEAFF
J: TRBJ1-1
V: TRBV30
size: .
D: TRBD1

DNA: TGTGCCAGCAGAACAGGGTTCTTTAACTATGGCTACACCTTC
CDR3: CASRTGFFNYGYTF
J: TRBJ1-2
V: TRBV27
size: .
D: .

DNA: TGTGCCAGCAGCCAAAATTTGGGGGCGAGTCAGCCCCAGCATTTT
CDR3: CASSQNLGASQPQHF
J: TRBJ1-5
V: TRBV4-2
size: .
D: .

DNA: TGTGCCAGCAGCTTAATTAGGGGGGAGACCCAGTACTTC
CDR3: CASSLIRGETQYF
J: TRBJ2-5
V: TRBV11-2
size: .
D: .

DNA: TGCGCCAGCAGCTTGGCAGCGGGAGAAGAGACCCAGTACTTC
CDR3: CASSLAAGEETQYF
J: TRBJ2-5
V: TRBV5-1
size: once
D: TRBD2

DNA: TGCGCCAGCAGCCAAGGACTAGAGTACTTATACGAGCAGTACTTC
CDR3: CASSQGLEYLYEQYF
J: TRBJ2-7
V: TRBV5-1
size: .
D: TRBD2

DNA: TGCGCCAGCAGCTTGGGGACTGATACGAACACCGGGGAGCTGTTTTTT
CDR3: CASSLGTDTNTGELFF
J: TRBJ2-2
V: TRBV5-1
size: .
D: .

DNA: TGTGCCAGCCAGGAGGGTCCTTTGGCTTTCTTT
CDR3: CASQEGPLAFF
J: TRBJ1-1
V: TRBV2
size: .
D: .

DNA: TGTGCCAGCAGCTTACCAGGGGTGAATGAGCAGTTCTTC
CDR3: CASSLPGVNEQFF
J: TRBJ2-1
V: TRBV7-9
size: .
D: .

DNA: TGTGCCAGCAGTTCGACAGATAGTCGTTACAATGAGCAGTTCTTC
CDR3: CASSSTDSRYNEQFF
J: TRBJ2-1
V: TRBV6-1
size: .
D: .

DNA: TGTGCCAGCAGTGAATACCCAGGAAGGACTGAAGCTTTCTTT
CDR3: CASSEYPGRTEAFF
J: TRBJ1-1
V: TRBV25-1
size: .
D: .

DNA: TGTGCCAGCAGCCCCGCCCATGGGCTAGCCGGAGACGAGCAGTACTTC
CDR3: CASSPAHGLAGDEQYF
J: TRBJ2-7
V: TRBV7-6
size: .
D: .

DNA: TGCGCCAGCAGCCAAGATACAGGGGGCTACGAGCAGTACTTC
CDR3: CASSQDTGGYEQYF
J: TRBJ2-7
V: TRBV4-1
size: .
D: TRBD1

DNA: TGTGCCAGCATTCAAATCCCGGACAGATTGAACACTGAAGCTTTCTTT
CDR3: CASIQIPDRLNTEAFF
J: TRBJ1-1
V: TRBV25-1
size: .
D: .

DNA: TGCAGCGTTAGGACAGGCACTGGGGCCAACGTCCTGACTTTC
CDR3: CSVRTGTGANVLTF
J: TRBJ2-6
V: TRBV29-1
size: .
D: TRBD1

DNA: TGTGCCAGTAGTTTTGAAGGGGGAAGTTCCTACGAGCAGTACTTC
CDR3: CASSFEGGSSYEQYF
J: TRBJ2-7
V: TRBV19
size: .
D: .

DNA: TGTGCCAGCAGCTTAGATCCCGGGACAGGGGAAGCTTTCTTT
CDR3: CASSLDPGTGEAFF
J: TRBJ1-1
V: TRBV11-2
size: .
D: TRBD1

DNA: TGTGCCAGCAGCCAAGTGGGAGGGGACGACGAGCAGTACTTC
CDR3: CASSQVGGDDEQYF
J: TRBJ2-7
V: TRBV4-2
size: .
D: TRBD2

DNA: TGTGCCAGCAGTTTGCGGGGGGACACTGAAGCTTTCTTT
CDR3: CASSLRGDTEAFF
J: TRBJ1-1
V: TRBV27
size: .
D: .

DNA: TGTGCCAGCAGCGCCCTAGGGACAGTCGGATATGGCTACACCTTC
CDR3: CASSALGTVGYGYTF
J: TRBJ1-2
V: TRBV9
size: .
D: TRBD1

DNA: TGCGCCAGCAGGGTCTCCAGCGGGGGAGATACGCAGTATTTT
CDR3: CASRVSSGGDTQYF
J: TRBJ2-3
V: TRBV10-2
size: .
D: TRBD2

DNA: TGTGCCAGCAGTGAGACGATGGGACAGATAGAAAAACTGTTTTTT
CDR3: CASSETMGQIEKLFF
J: TRBJ1-4
V: TRBV2
size: .
D: TRBD1

DNA: TGTGCCAGCAGCGTACAGGGAAAGAACACTGAAGCTTTCTTT
CDR3: CASSVQGKNTEAFF
J: TRBJ1-1
V: TRBV9
size: .
D: .

DNA: TGTGCCAGCAGCTTGGGGACACACTCGGGGACCCAGTACTTC
CDR3: CASSLGTHSGTQYF
J: TRBJ2-5
V: TRBV11-3
size: once
D: .

DNA: TGTGCCAGCAGTACCGGGACAGTAAACACTGAAGCTTTCTTT
CDR3: CASSTGTVNTEAFF
J: TRBJ1-1
V: TRBV2
size: .
D: TRBD1

DNA: TGCGCCAGCAGCTTGTCAGGGGAGTGGGAGACCCAGTACTTC
CDR3: CASSLSGEWETQYF
J: TRBJ2-5
V: TRBV5-1
size: .
D: .

DNA: TGTGCCAGCAGCTTGGTCGGTAGCGGGATTATAACAGATACGCAGTATTTT
CDR3: CASSLVGSGIITDTQYF
J: TRBJ2-3
V: TRBV5-6
size: .
D: TRBD2

DNA: TGCGCCAGCAGCTTGGGGACAGGGTTCACTGAAGCTTTCTTT
CDR3: CASSLGTGFTEAFF
J: TRBJ1-1
V: TRBV5-1
size: .
D: TRBD1

DNA: TGTGCCAGCAGCTACGGGACAGGGACGGAAGAGACCCAGTACTTC
CDR3: CASSYGTGTEETQYF
J: TRBJ2-5
V: TRBV11-2
size: once
D: TRBD1

DNA: TGTGCCAGCAGCACCCACAGCTACGAGCAGTACTTC
CDR3: CASSTHSYEQYF
J: TRBJ2-7
V: TRBV7-9
size: once
D: .

DNA: TGTGCCAGCAGTCCCTCACCAGGGCCCAACTATGGCTACACCTTC
CDR3: CASSPSPGPNYGYTF
J: TRBJ1-2
V: TRBV27
size: .
D: .

DNA: TGTGCCATCAGTGGGGGAGGTGCCTATAATTCACCCCTCCACTTT
CDR3: CAISGGGAYNSPLHF
J: TRBJ1-6
V: TRBV10-3
size: once
D: .

DNA: TGCGCCAGCAGCTTGTCAGGGGGCCTTGAAGCTTTCTTT
CDR3: CASSLSGGLEAFF
J: TRBJ1-1
V: TRBV5-1
size: .
D: TRBD1

DNA: TGTGCCAGCAGCTTAGACGGGAGGGTCAACGAGCAGTACTTC
CDR3: CASSLDGRVNEQYF
J: TRBJ2-7
V: TRBV7-6
size: .
D: TRBD2

DNA: TGTGCCAGCAGTTCTTACGCGGGACAGATGAACACTGAAGCTTTCTTT
CDR3: CASSSYAGQMNTEAFF
J: TRBJ1-1
V: TRBV7-6
size: .
D: TRBD1

DNA: TGTGCCTCATCCAGGGGTGTGGGGAGCACTGAAGCTTTCTTT
CDR3: CASSRGVGSTEAFF
J: TRBJ1-1
V: TRBV30
size: few
D: .

DNA: TGTGCCAGCAGTGATCCAGGGATGAACACTGAAGCTTTCTTT
CDR3: CASSDPGMNTEAFF
J: TRBJ1-1
V: TRBV25-1
size: .
D: .

DNA: TGTGCCAGCAGCCGATTAGGACAGCAAGAGACCCAGTACTTC
CDR3: CASSRLGQQETQYF
J: TRBJ2-5
V: TRBV7-2
size: .
D: .

DNA: TGTGCCAGCAGCCGGGACATGAGCAATCAGCCCCAGCATTTT
CDR3: CASSRDMSNQPQHF
J: TRBJ1-5
V: TRBV2
size: .
D: .

DNA: TGCGCCAGCAGCCAAGAGGCCCCCGCCCCGGGGTATGAGCAGTTCTTC
CDR3: CASSQEAPAPGYEQFF
J: TRBJ2-1
V: TRBV4-1
size: .
D: .